This T cell receptor (beta chain) stems from a study of regulatory T cells in long-lasting Graves disease. Germline CDR1 reads LNHDA; CDR2 reads SQIVND (reference sequence). The CDR3 loop spans 16 amino acids. After removal of 2 bases from V and 4 bases from J, the junction contained 7 bases not matched to a gene. Noted time point: newly diagnosed GD, antithyroid drugs for less than 3 months. RNA from PBMCs was the source of the TCR library. Library construction for TCR beta used iRepertoire HTBI primers and Arm-PCR of CDR3 regions. Per the original data handling: Looking across samples, the authors found 62 TRBV and 14 to 15 TRBJ segments. MiXCR, run by TCRdb on the multiplex PCR reads, gives a single entry per CDR3 protein. The V and J calls and clone size are TCRdb's, not the authors'. Of 360,000 or so distinct CDR3 sequences in the sample, 15% to 20% were seen once. This clonotype has ten or more counts.

These sequences were also reported in another study, on T cells in Graves' hyperthyroidism and ophthalmopathy. That work adds: Uncontrolled infection, other autoimmune disease, pregnancy or lactation excluded patients. The model made its ophthalmopathy prediction, and onset followed a median around 6.5 months later.

The rearrangement uses TRBV19 and TRBJ2-2; 7 nucleotides align to TRBD1. This sample comprised peripheral blood mononuclear cells (PBMCs), obtained at new diagnosis, from a patient treated with antithyroid drugs. This receptor was identified in a woman aged 18-30 years with Graves disease. This chain's CDR3 is CASSISGQAPTGELFF. The CDR3 DNA is TGTGCCAGTAGTATATCCGGACAGGCCCCCACCGGGGAGCTGTTTTTT.